This is a list of T cell receptor beta chains from one sample in a study of blood T cell repertoires in COVID-19. The table came from immunoSEQ multiplex PCR; TCRdb's copy has only in-frame clones and leaves some out. The sample has 200,000 to 300,000 clones, around 80% seen once. Sequencing was done on a sample of peripheral blood. The receptors were gathered from a man between 60 and 75 years old with acute or convalescent COVID-19. Both conserved end residues are part of each CDR3. D genes are given only for firm matches. Clone size, where shown, is once, few, many, or a class for clones that have expanded.

cdr3_nt: TGCGCCAGCAGCTTGGCCTCGGGGACCTACGAGCAGTACTTC
cdr3_aa: CASSLASGTYEQYF
d_call: -
j_call: TRBJ2-7
clone_size: -
v_call: TRBV5-1

cdr3_nt: TGCGCCAGCAGTGAGACTAAGAACACCGGGGAGCTGTTTTTT
cdr3_aa: CASSETKNTGELFF
d_call: -
j_call: TRBJ2-2
clone_size: -
v_call: TRBV5-1

cdr3_nt: TGTGCCAGCAGCCAAATAGAAGTTTCTAACTATGGCTACACCTTC
cdr3_aa: CASSQIEVSNYGYTF
d_call: -
j_call: TRBJ1-2
clone_size: -
v_call: TRBV3-1/TRBV3-2

cdr3_nt: TGTGCCAGCAGCGTAACTAGCCCCGGGGAGCTGTTTTTT
cdr3_aa: CASSVTSPGELFF
d_call: -
j_call: TRBJ2-2
clone_size: -
v_call: TRBV9

cdr3_nt: TGTGCCAGCAGCCCGGGGATCATCGCAGATACGCAGTATTTT
cdr3_aa: CASSPGIIADTQYF
d_call: -
j_call: TRBJ2-3
clone_size: -
v_call: TRBV3-1/TRBV3-2

cdr3_nt: TGTGCCAGCTCACCAGGGGCAGCTAACTATGGCTACACCTTC
cdr3_aa: CASSPGAANYGYTF
d_call: -
j_call: TRBJ1-2
clone_size: -
v_call: TRBV18

cdr3_nt: TGTGCCAGCAGCCCTCGCACAGGGGGCTCTGGAAACACCATATATTTT
cdr3_aa: CASSPRTGGSGNTIYF
d_call: TRBD1
j_call: TRBJ1-3
clone_size: -
v_call: TRBV7-6

cdr3_nt: TGTGCCAGCAGCGTAGCTCGGACAGGGTGGGATGAGCAGTTCTTC
cdr3_aa: CASSVARTGWDEQFF
d_call: TRBD1
j_call: TRBJ2-1
clone_size: -
v_call: TRBV9

cdr3_nt: TGCGCCAGCAGCTTGGCCGGGGGTCAAGAGACCCAGTACTTC
cdr3_aa: CASSLAGGQETQYF
d_call: -
j_call: TRBJ2-5
clone_size: -
v_call: TRBV5-1

cdr3_nt: TGCGCCAGCAGCACGACAATCATATCTAACTATGGCTACACCTTC
cdr3_aa: CASSTTIISNYGYTF
d_call: -
j_call: TRBJ1-2
clone_size: -
v_call: TRBV5-1

cdr3_nt: TGTGCCAGCAGCACATCGCAGGGGGACGAGCAGTACTTC
cdr3_aa: CASSTSQGDEQYF
d_call: TRBD1
j_call: TRBJ2-7
clone_size: -
v_call: TRBV9

cdr3_nt: TGCGCCAGCAGCTTGCTTCCGGGACTAGCAACAGATACGCAGTATTTT
cdr3_aa: CASSLLPGLATDTQYF
d_call: TRBD2
j_call: TRBJ2-3
clone_size: -
v_call: TRBV5-1

cdr3_nt: TGTGCCAGCAGGGGGACAGGGGGGAATGAAAAACTGTTTTTT
cdr3_aa: CASRGTGGNEKLFF
d_call: TRBD1
j_call: TRBJ1-4
clone_size: -
v_call: TRBV2

cdr3_nt: TGTGCCAGCAGCTTAGCGCGTTCGAACACCGGGGAGCTGTTTTTT
cdr3_aa: CASSLARSNTGELFF
d_call: -
j_call: TRBJ2-2
clone_size: -
v_call: TRBV7-9

cdr3_nt: TGTGCCACCAGTTCTGGGACAGGGGAGGATCAGCCCCAGCATTTT
cdr3_aa: CATSSGTGEDQPQHF
d_call: TRBD1
j_call: TRBJ1-5
clone_size: -
v_call: TRBV24-1

cdr3_nt: TGCAGTGCTAGTGGGCAGGGGCCGTACCAGCCCCAGCATTTT
cdr3_aa: CSASGQGPYQPQHF
d_call: -
j_call: TRBJ1-5
clone_size: -
v_call: TRBV20-1

cdr3_nt: TGTGCCAGCAGCCATTTGGCCAGTGACACCCTCTATGGCTACACCTTC
cdr3_aa: CASSHLASDTLYGYTF
d_call: -
j_call: TRBJ1-2
clone_size: -
v_call: TRBV7-6

cdr3_nt: TGTGCCTGGAGTCACGGTTGGAACACTGAAGCTTTCTTT
cdr3_aa: CAWSHGWNTEAFF
d_call: -
j_call: TRBJ1-1
clone_size: once
v_call: TRBV30

cdr3_nt: TGTGCCAGTAAACCACGACGGGACTGGCCCACCTACGAGCAGTACTTC
cdr3_aa: CASKPRRDWPTYEQYF
d_call: -
j_call: TRBJ2-7
clone_size: -
v_call: TRBV19

cdr3_nt: TGTGCCAGCAGCTTAATGACTAGCGGGGGTAATGAGCAGTTCTTC
cdr3_aa: CASSLMTSGGNEQFF
d_call: TRBD2
j_call: TRBJ2-1
clone_size: -
v_call: TRBV7-2

cdr3_nt: TGTGCCAGCAGCTTGGCCAGGGGTTTTGGCTACACCTTC
cdr3_aa: CASSLARGFGYTF
d_call: -
j_call: TRBJ1-2
clone_size: -
v_call: TRBV5-6

cdr3_nt: TGCAGCGTCAAGACAGGGAATTCGGGCGGCAATCAGCCCCAGCATTTT
cdr3_aa: CSVKTGNSGGNQPQHF
d_call: TRBD1
j_call: TRBJ1-5
clone_size: -
v_call: TRBV29-1

cdr3_nt: TGTGCCAGCAAGGGTTTCCTCTACAGGGGGCGCAGGCAGCCCCAGCATTTT
cdr3_aa: CASKGFLYRGRRQPQHF
d_call: -
j_call: TRBJ1-5
clone_size: -
v_call: TRBV21-1

cdr3_nt: TGTGCCAGCAATGGTCAGGGGGTAACCTACGAGCAGTACTTC
cdr3_aa: CASNGQGVTYEQYF
d_call: TRBD1
j_call: TRBJ2-7
clone_size: -
v_call: TRBV2

cdr3_nt: TGTGCCAGCAGCCTGGGACTAGCGGGAGAACACAATGAGCAGTTCTTC
cdr3_aa: CASSLGLAGEHNEQFF
d_call: TRBD2
j_call: TRBJ2-1
clone_size: -
v_call: TRBV11-2

cdr3_nt: TGTGCCAGCAGCTTACTAAGCAACTATGGCTACACCTTC
cdr3_aa: CASSLLSNYGYTF
d_call: -
j_call: TRBJ1-2
clone_size: -
v_call: TRBV7-2

cdr3_nt: TGCGCCAGCAGCCAACGAGCAGCGCCTAACACCGGGGAGCTGTTTTTT
cdr3_aa: CASSQRAAPNTGELFF
d_call: -
j_call: TRBJ2-2
clone_size: -
v_call: TRBV4-3

cdr3_nt: TGTGCCAGCAGCGTAGCAGGGGGCTGGGGTGAAAAACTGTTTTTT
cdr3_aa: CASSVAGGWGEKLFF
d_call: TRBD1
j_call: TRBJ1-4
clone_size: -
v_call: TRBV9

cdr3_nt: TGCGCCAGCAGCCAAGAGGCTCTGGGGGGGAACACTGAAGCTTTCTTT
cdr3_aa: CASSQEALGGNTEAFF
d_call: -
j_call: TRBJ1-1
clone_size: -
v_call: TRBV4-3

cdr3_nt: TGTGCCAGCAGCAACCCCCGGACAGGGTTTTTACAGAACACTGAAGCTTTCTTT
cdr3_aa: CASSNPRTGFLQNTEAFF
d_call: TRBD1
j_call: TRBJ1-1
clone_size: few
v_call: TRBV3-1/TRBV3-2

cdr3_nt: TGTGCCAGCTCACCATCTGTTAGTCAGGCTGGGGCCTTTAACTATGGCTACACCTTC
cdr3_aa: CASSPSVSQAGAFNYGYTF
d_call: -
j_call: TRBJ1-2
clone_size: -
v_call: TRBV18

cdr3_nt: TGTGCCAGCAGCCAAGGACAGGCCGTTGGCTACACCTTC
cdr3_aa: CASSQGQAVGYTF
d_call: TRBD1
j_call: TRBJ1-2
clone_size: once
v_call: TRBV6-6

cdr3_nt: TGTGCCAGCAGCCAAGAGGGCTCAAATGGCTACACCTTC
cdr3_aa: CASSQEGSNGYTF
d_call: -
j_call: TRBJ1-2
clone_size: -
v_call: TRBV3-1/TRBV3-2

cdr3_nt: TGTGCCAGCAGTTACGGCGGGATAGCTAACTATGGCTACACCTTC
cdr3_aa: CASSYGGIANYGYTF
d_call: -
j_call: TRBJ1-2
clone_size: -
v_call: TRBV6-5

cdr3_nt: TGTGCCAGCTCACCTGGACAGGGCGGTGGCTACACCTTC
cdr3_aa: CASSPGQGGGYTF
d_call: TRBD1
j_call: TRBJ1-2
clone_size: -
v_call: TRBV18

cdr3_nt: TGTGCCAGCTCCGATGGACAGGGGGGGCCCTACGAGCAGTACTTC
cdr3_aa: CASSDGQGGPYEQYF
d_call: TRBD1
j_call: TRBJ2-7
clone_size: -
v_call: TRBV2

cdr3_nt: TGTGCCAGCAGTTACTCGGGGACTAGCGGGAGCGATACGCAGTATTTT
cdr3_aa: CASSYSGTSGSDTQYF
d_call: TRBD2
j_call: TRBJ2-3
clone_size: -
v_call: TRBV6-5

cdr3_nt: TGTGCCAGCAGCACACCTAGCACAGATACGCAGTATTTT
cdr3_aa: CASSTPSTDTQYF
d_call: -
j_call: TRBJ2-3
clone_size: -
v_call: TRBV5-4

cdr3_nt: TGCGCCAGCAGCTTGGGTCAGGGGTCTTATAATTCACCCCTCCACTTT
cdr3_aa: CASSLGQGSYNSPLHF
d_call: -
j_call: TRBJ1-6
clone_size: -
v_call: TRBV5-1

cdr3_nt: TGTGCCGCCAGGGAATTTCAGGACAATGAGCAGTTCTTC
cdr3_aa: CAAREFQDNEQFF
d_call: -
j_call: TRBJ2-1
clone_size: -
v_call: TRBV28

cdr3_nt: TGTGCCTGGAGTTCACTTGGGACAGCTAACACTGAAGCTTTCTTT
cdr3_aa: CAWSSLGTANTEAFF
d_call: TRBD1
j_call: TRBJ1-1
clone_size: -
v_call: TRBV30

cdr3_nt: TGTGCCACCAGTGAAAGGACAGGATCAGATACGCAGTATTTT
cdr3_aa: CATSERTGSDTQYF
d_call: TRBD1
j_call: TRBJ2-3
clone_size: few
v_call: TRBV24-1

cdr3_nt: TGTGCCAGCAGTCTCATGGCAGCGGGGGGCGGTGCAGATACGCAGTATTTT
cdr3_aa: CASSLMAAGGGADTQYF
d_call: TRBD2
j_call: TRBJ2-3
clone_size: few
v_call: TRBV6-4

cdr3_nt: TGTGCCAGCTCACAGGGACAGGTTCGGAACACTGAAGCTTTCTTT
cdr3_aa: CASSQGQVRNTEAFF
d_call: TRBD1
j_call: TRBJ1-1
clone_size: -
v_call: TRBV18